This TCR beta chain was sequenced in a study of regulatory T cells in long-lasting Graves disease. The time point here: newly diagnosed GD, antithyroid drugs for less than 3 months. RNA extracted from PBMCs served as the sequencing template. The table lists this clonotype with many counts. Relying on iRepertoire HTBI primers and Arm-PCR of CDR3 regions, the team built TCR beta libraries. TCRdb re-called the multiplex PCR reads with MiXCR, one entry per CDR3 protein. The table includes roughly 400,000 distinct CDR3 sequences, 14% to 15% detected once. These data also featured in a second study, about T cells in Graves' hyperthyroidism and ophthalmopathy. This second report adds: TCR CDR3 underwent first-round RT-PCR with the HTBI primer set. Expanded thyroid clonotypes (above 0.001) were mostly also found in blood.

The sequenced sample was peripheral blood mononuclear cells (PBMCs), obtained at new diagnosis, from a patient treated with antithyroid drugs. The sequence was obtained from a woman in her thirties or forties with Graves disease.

The CDR3 DNA reads as TGTGCCAGCAGCCCGGGACAGTTGAACATTCAGTACTTC. As protein: CASSPGQLNIQYF. The V call is TRBV7-9, the J call TRBJ2-4; 7 positions agree with TRBD1. Trimming cost V 5 bases and J 7 bases; bases outside gene matches: 5. This CDR3 is built from 13 residues. Germline V lookup: CDR1 SEHNR, CDR2 FQNEAQ (reference sequence). The full variable domain, completed using reference TRBV7-9 and TRBJ2-4, is DTGVSQNPRHKITKRGQNVTFRCDPISEHNRLYWYRQTLGQGPEFLTYFQNEAQLEKSRLLSDRFSAERPKGSFSTLEIQRTEQGDSAMYLCASSPGQLNIQYFGAGTRLSVL.